Shown below are 18 T cell receptor beta chains from a single sample sequenced in a study of blood T cells in healthy people across ages. Alongside a J-beta primer mix, a sample-barcoded 5' primer served in a second PCR lasting 7 to 11 cycles. TCRdb independently ran MiXCR on the 5' RACE reads; one entry per CDR3 protein. The sample shows some 1.8 million distinct CDR3 sequences, around 40% of them seen only once. Sequencing was carried out using blood. All receptors come from a human donor in good health.

The genes are TRBV12-3 or TRBV12-4 and TRBJ1-5, with D uncertain. The CDR3 spans 12 residues. V was shortened by 1 base and J by 6 bases, with 4 bases between the two germline ends. CDR3 region: CASSLGCQPQHF. The CDR3 DNA sequence: TGTGCCAGCAGTTTAGGGTGTCAGCCCCAGCATTTT.

This clonotype was found a few times. This rearrangement joins TRBV5-5 to TRBJ2-5; D unresolved. V lost 5 bases, J lost 11 bases, and 16 bases lay in between. CDR1 and CDR2 (germline): SGHKS, YYEKEE (reference sequence). This CDR3 has 12 amino acids. The CDR3 loop is CASSSEPNEQYF. The CDR3 DNA reads TGTGCCAGCAGTTCGGAGCCTAATGAGCAGTACTTC. Full variable domain (remainder filled in from reference TRBV5-5 and TRBJ2-5): DAGVTQSPTHLIKTRGQQVTLRCSPISGHKSVSWYQQVLGQGPQFIFQYYEKEERGRGNFPDRFSARQFPNYSSELNVNALLLGDSALYLCASSSEPNEQYFGPGTRLLVL.

The chain carries TRBV20-1 and TRBJ1-6, with a tentative D call TRBD1 (5 bases). This CDR3 has 16 residues. The germline gives CDR1 DFQATT, CDR2 SNEGSKA (reference sequence). Trimming removed 3 bases from V and 6 bases from J, with 18 bases in between. CDR3 coding DNA: TGCAGTGCTAGGGGGGACTCCGACAGTTTTAATTCACCCCTCCACTTT. As protein: CSARGDSDSFNSPLHF.

The chain links TRBV20-1 to TRBJ2-7; the D is unclear. The germline V gene encodes CDR1 DFQATT and CDR2 SNEGSKA (reference sequence). This CDR3 has 12 amino acids. V lost 8 bases, J lost 2 bases, and 13 bases lay in between. In nucleotides, the CDR3 is TGCAGTATCCAGCCCAGACCCTACGAGCAGTACTTC. Translating gives CSIQPRPYEQYF.

This chain links TRBV6-1 with TRBJ2-1; 7 nucleotides match TRBD2. Per the germline V gene, CDR1 is MNHNS and CDR2 is SASEGT. Losses at the gene ends were 8 bases for V and 5 bases for J; bases not matched to a gene: 6. The length of the CDR3 is 13 residues. This CDR3 reads CASESSGDNEQFF. The CDR3 coding sequence is TGTGCCAGCGAGTCCAGCGGGGACAATGAGCAGTTCTTC.

The chain couples TRBV19 to TRBJ2-4, with TRBD2 as a possible D gene (5 bases). CDR1 and CDR2 from the germline V gene are LNHDA and SQIVND (reference sequence). This CDR3 contains 19 residues. V lost 5 bases, J lost 0 bases, and 23 bases lay in between. The CDR3 coding sequence is TGTGCCAGTAGTTCGTTTAGAGGGTCAGGAGAAGTAGCCAAAAACATTCAGTACTTC. It codes for CASSSFRGSGEVAKNIQYF.

Only a few counts were recorded for this clonotype. CDR3 sequence reads: CASSSYGQHTEAFF. The CDR3 DNA reads as TGTGCCAGCTCATCCTATGGACAGCACACTGAAGCTTTCTTT. The chain combines TRBV18 with TRBJ1-1; TRBD1 might be the D (6 bases). CDR1 is KGHSH, CDR2 LQKENI, per germline. This CDR3 has 14 residues. The V end was cut by 5 bases, the J end by 3 bases, with 13 bases between.

The table lists this clonotype with a few counts. The rearrangement links TRBV7-2 to TRBJ2-1; D may be TRBD2 (6 bases). Germline V gene sequence: CDR1 SGHTA, CDR2 FQGNSA. The CDR3 runs 17 residues. V was pared by 1 base and J by 9 bases, with 22 bases between. CDR3 sequence reads: CASSLGRLGRADSEQFF. In nucleotides, the CDR3 is TGTGCCAGCAGCTTAGGCCGACTAGGTAGGGCTGATAGTGAGCAGTTCTTC.

This clonotype was observed a few times. The chain recombines TRBV10-3 with TRBJ1-5, with D uncertain. This CDR3 is 15 amino acids long. Trimming removed 0 bases at V and 0 bases at J, with 6 bases between. Germline V CDR1 and CDR2: ENHRY, SYGVKD. The CDR3 loop reads CAISESQNSNQPQHF. CDR3 in DNA: TGTGCCATCAGTGAGTCACAGAATAGCAATCAGCCCCAGCATTTT.

This sequence joins TRBV24-1 and TRBJ2-5; tentatively, D is TRBD1 (6 bases). The closer fit of TRBJ2-7 to the DNA end suggests the J call may be wrong. The CDR3 is 14 residues long. The germline gives CDR1 KGHDR, CDR2 SFDVKD. CDR3 bases: TGTGCCACCAGTGGGGGGCCGTTTAACAACGAGCAGTACTTC. This sequence encodes CATSGGPFNNEQYF.

This clonotype was detected ten times or more. The genes are TRBV10-3 and TRBJ2-7, with TRBD2 identical over 8 bases. In germline, CDR1 is ENHRY, CDR2 SYGVKD. This CDR3 spans 14 amino acids. The junction had 9 bases not matched to a gene; V was cut back by 10 bases and J by 1 base. CDR3 protein: CASRGGQGSYEQYF. Here the CDR3 DNA reads TGTGCCAGCCGGGGGGGGCAGGGGTCCTACGAGCAGTACTTC.

The genes are TRBV5-1 and TRBJ2-1; TRBD2 agrees at 10 bases. Germline CDR1 and CDR2: SGHRS and YFSETQ. The J segment lost 6 bases and the V segment lost 4 bases, leaving 10 bases of the junction unmatched. The CDR3 is 16 residues long. CDR3 residues: CASSPLVAGGCNEQFF. CDR3 DNA sequence: TGCGCCAGCAGCCCCCTCGTAGCGGGGGGATGCAATGAGCAGTTCTTC.

The chain carries TRBV27 and TRBJ2-7, with TRBD2 as a possible D gene (6 bases). The germline V and J ends were trimmed by 4 bases and 1 base, with 14 bases remaining between them. Germline V lookup: CDR1 MNHEY, CDR2 SMNVEV (reference sequence). CDR3 size: 15 residues. The CDR3 loop reads CASSWSGSASYEQYF. The CDR3 nucleotides read TGTGCCAGCAGTTGGTCCGGGAGCGCGTCCTACGAGCAGTACTTC.

This clonotype was detected only a few times. The V call is TRBV7-2, the J call TRBJ2-5, with a tentative D call TRBD2 (6 bases). Per the germline V gene, CDR1 is SGHTA and CDR2 is FQGNSA. V gave up 5 bases and J gave up 5 bases, with 18 bases separating them. The CDR3 covers 15 residues. The CDR3 sequence: CASSTRTVGGETQYF. In DNA, the CDR3 is TGTGCCAGCAGCACCCGGACCGTCGGAGGGGAGACCCAGTACTTC.

This chain uses TRBV5-4 with TRBJ2-7; D may be TRBD1 (6 bases). V lost 0 bases to trimming and J lost 5 bases, with 12 bases between them. The CDR3 extends over 14 amino acids. The germline V gene has CDR1 SGHNT and CDR2 YYREEE (reference sequence). The chain's CDR3 is CASSLEGVLDEQYF. CDR3 DNA: TGTGCCAGCAGCTTGGAGGGGGTTCTGGACGAGCAGTACTTC. The full variable domain, completed using reference TRBV5-4 and TRBJ2-7, is ETGVTQSPTHLIKTRGQQVTLRCSSQSGHNTVSWYQQALGQGPQFIFQYYREEENGRGNFPPRFSGLQFPNYSSELNVNALELDDSALYLCASSLEGVLDEQYFGPGTRLTVT.

The V gene is TRBV7-2, the J gene TRBJ2-5; 9 bases are a match to TRBD2. The CDR3 is 16 amino acids. Germline V gene data show CDR1 as SGHTA and CDR2 as FQGNSA. V lost 5 bases and J lost 5; bases outside the gene matches: 12. CDR3 residues: CASSKGLAASWETQYF. The CDR3 DNA sequence: TGTGCCAGCAGCAAGGGACTAGCCGCCTCGTGGGAGACCCAGTACTTC.

This clonotype was recorded many times. The V call is TRBV29-1, the J call TRBJ1-5; tentatively, D is TRBD1 (6 bases). This CDR3 region has 13 residues. With 7 bases removed from V and 9 bases from J, the gap between germline ends came to 19 bases. CDR1 is SQVTM, CDR2 ANQGSEA, per germline. The CDR3 coding sequence is TGCAGCGCTGCCAGGGGTCCTCAGGGGCCCCAGCATTTT. Protein sequence: CSAARGPQGPQHF.

The gene calls are TRBV28 and TRBJ2-2; 7 bases line up with TRBD1. Germline loops: CDR1 MDHEN, CDR2 SYDVKM. CDR3 length: 16 residues. Unmatched junction bases numbered 7, after V lost 6 bases and J lost 0 bases. The CDR3 DNA sequence: TGTGCCAGCAGCTTAACAGGGGTATCGAACACCGGGGAGCTGTTTTTT. It translates to CASSLTGVSNTGELFF.